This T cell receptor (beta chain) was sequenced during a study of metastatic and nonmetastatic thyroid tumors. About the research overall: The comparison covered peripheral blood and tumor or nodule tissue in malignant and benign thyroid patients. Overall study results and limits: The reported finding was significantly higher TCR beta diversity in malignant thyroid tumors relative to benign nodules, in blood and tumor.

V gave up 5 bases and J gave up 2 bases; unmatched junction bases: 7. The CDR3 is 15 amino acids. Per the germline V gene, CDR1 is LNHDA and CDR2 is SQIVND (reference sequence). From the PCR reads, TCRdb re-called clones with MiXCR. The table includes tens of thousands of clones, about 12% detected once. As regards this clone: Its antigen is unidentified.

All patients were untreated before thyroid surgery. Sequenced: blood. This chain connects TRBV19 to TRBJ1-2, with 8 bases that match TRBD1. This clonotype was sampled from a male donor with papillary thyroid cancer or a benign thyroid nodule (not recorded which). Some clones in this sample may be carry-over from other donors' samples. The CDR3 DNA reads TGTGCCAGTAGTCCCGGGACAGGCCCAAACTATGGCTACACCTTC. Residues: CASSPGTGPNYGYTF.